This T cell receptor (beta chain) was identified in a study of T cell changes during pregnancy in multiple sclerosis (dated by TCRdb to the late 2010s). For the wider study: In women with multiple sclerosis, the researchers looked at how the T cell repertoire shifted as pregnancy progressed.

This clone turned up a few times. Its binding antigen is unknown. No much larger clonotype is one base removed from it; base qualities were not supplied. Library preparation employed the immunoSEQ multiplex PCR assay. Drawn from immuneACCESS, this table holds only the in-frame rearrangements with V and J called that TCRdb kept. Clones are partly lost; checked studies trace under half to an unresolved V gene and leave the rest unexplained. Recorded for this sample are roughly 61,000 clones; about 92% of them occurred a single time. Roughly 3.3% of the sample is taken by the ten largest. Taken from cysteine to phenylalanine, the CDR3 has 16 residues. Kept here is only the CDR3 DNA, which spans 48 bases and is read in frame from base 1. The germline V gene yields LGHNA for CDR1 and YSLEER for CDR2. Here V drops 0 bases and J drops 2 bases, and the junction holds 1 base not matched to any gene.

The receptor comes from a female donor in good health, enrolled as a control in a pregnancy study. The chain was built from TRBV4-3 and TRBJ2-6; the junction holds 7 bases that match TRBD2. The sequencing here drew on peripheral blood, taken in the first trimester of pregnancy. In nucleotide form, the sequence is TGCGCCAGCAGCCAAGATGCGGGGGCTGGGGCCAACGTCCTGACTTTC. Its protein product is CASSQDAGAGANVLTF.